Listed here are 11 T cell receptor beta chains from one sample, sequenced in a study of a mutant IDH1 vaccine in newly diagnosed glioma. Their cognate antigens are unknown. Repertoires were generated with immunoSEQ multiplex PCR, while TCRdb's copy carries only in-frame clones and drops some. Of some 58,000 clones detected, about four fifths appear once; the ten largest clones hold 5.4%. Noted time point: week 35, safety follow-up. Every single dose of the vaccine, 300 ug of mutant IDH1 20-mer peptide, came with topical imiquimod. The specimen was PBMCs, collected from a glioma patient whose treatment included an IDH1 peptide vaccine. All receptors derive from a man aged 35 to 55 with glioma.

The chain has TRBV9 and TRBJ2-7, with 7 bases matching TRBD2. The CDR3 sequence is 14 residues long. The germline V gene has CDR1 SGDLS and CDR2 YYNGEE. The ends lost 1 base at V and 7 bases at J; junction bases unmatched: 8. The CDR3 sequence is CASSVIAGAREQYF. The CDR3 DNA reads TGTGCCAGCAGCGTAATTGCGGGAGCACGGGAGCAGTACTTC.

The chain is built from TRBV4-2 and TRBJ1-1, with 8 bases fitting TRBD1. The junction had 4 bases not matched to a gene; V was cut back by 4 bases and J by 6 bases. Per germline, CDR1 LGHNA and CDR2 YNFKEQ. This CDR3 contains 13 residues. Here the CDR3 reads CASSLGTGAEAFF. The DNA of the CDR3 is TGTGCCAGCAGCCTTGGGACAGGCGCTGAAGCTTTCTTT.

This clone appeared a single time. V and J are TRBV4-3 and TRBJ2-2; the D call may be TRBD1 or TRBD2 (5 bases each). This CDR3 has 16 residues. The V end lost 4 bases, the J end lost 0 bases, and 12 bases lay between the germline ends. Germline V lookup: CDR1 LGHNA, CDR2 YSLEER. CDR3 sequence: CASSRSPGPNTGELFF. The CDR3 DNA follows: TGCGCCAGCAGCCGGTCCCCGGGACCGAACACCGGGGAGCTGTTTTTT.

The chain uses TRBV18 and TRBJ2-2, with 12 bases identical to TRBD1. The CDR3 is 16 amino acids. The J segment lost 6 bases and the V segment lost 5 bases, leaving 7 bases of the junction unmatched. Looked up from germline, CDR1 is KGHSH and CDR2 is LQKENI. The CDR3 DNA is TGTGCCAGCTCATCGGGACAGGGGGCTTTGGCCGGGGAGCTGTTTTTT. Its translation: CASSSGQGALAGELFF.

This rearrangement joins TRBV9 to TRBJ2-3; TRBD1 is a possible D gene (6 bases). This CDR3 region has 16 residues. The germline V gene encodes CDR1 SGDLS and CDR2 YYNGEE. V was trimmed by 0 bases and J by 6 bases, leaving 17 bases between them. CDR3 protein: CASSVAETGWGDTQYF. Here the CDR3 DNA reads TGTGCCAGCAGCGTAGCCGAGACAGGATGGGGGGATACGCAGTATTTT. Combining the CDR3 with reference TRBV9 and TRBJ2-3 gives the whole variable domain DSGVTQTPKHLITATGQRVTLRCSPRSGDLSVYWYQQSLDQGLQFLIQYYNGEERAKGNILERFSAQQFPDLHSELNLSSLELGDSALYFCASSVAETGWGDTQYFGPGTRLTVL.

The rearrangement uses TRBV7-9 and TRBJ2-7; 8 bases map to TRBD2. Per germline, CDR1 SEHNR and CDR2 FQNEAQ (reference sequence). V was clipped by 6 bases and J by 3 bases; unmatched bases: 10. This CDR3 is 15 amino acids long. The CDR3 coding sequence is TGTGCCAGCAGTCACGCCCTAGCGGGCATCTACGAGCAGTACTTC. Translating gives CASSHALAGIYEQYF.

The chain uses TRBV5-4 and TRBJ1-6, with TRBD1 as a possible D gene (5 bases). CDR1 SGHNT and CDR2 YYREEE come from the germline V gene (reference sequence). This CDR3 comprises 15 residues. The V and J ends lost 4 bases and 7 bases respectively, with 15 bases between them. Here the CDR3 DNA reads TGTGCCAGCAGCCCCGGGGTGGGGCGCAATTCACCCCTCCACTTT. Residues: CASSPGVGRNSPLHF.

The rearrangement joins TRBV6-6 to TRBJ2-1; 9 bases are shared with TRBD2. CDR1 and CDR2 from the germline V gene are MNHNY and SVGAGI (reference sequence). V dropped 5 bases and J dropped 0; count of bases not matched to a gene: 2. The CDR3 has 15 amino acids. CDR3 region: CASSVSGSSYNEQFF. CDR3 nucleotide sequence: TGTGCCAGCAGTGTTAGCGGGAGCTCCTACAATGAGCAGTTCTTC.

V and J are TRBV5-6 and TRBJ1-1; D gene uncertain. There are 15 residues in the CDR3. Germline assignment: CDR1 SGHDT and CDR2 YYEEEE. Trimming took off 2 bases at V and 1 base at J, with 12 bases between the two ends. The CDR3 reads CASSFRSVTNTEAFF. CDR3 nucleotides: TGTGCCAGCAGCTTTCGTTCGGTGACGAACACTGAAGCTTTCTTT.

A single count supports this clone. This chain connects TRBV7-8 to TRBJ2-1, with 9 bases that match TRBD2. CDR1 and CDR2 (germline): SGHVS, FQNEAQ. Trimming took 3 bases from V and 6 from J; bases not matched to a gene: 3. This CDR3 spans 14 amino acids. CDR3 residues: CASSLAGGPNEQFF. The CDR3 DNA reads TGTGCCAGCAGCTTGGCGGGGGGGCCCAATGAGCAGTTCTTC.

V is TRBV7-3 and J is TRBJ2-2, with a possible D match to TRBD2 (5 bases). CDR1 is SGHTA and CDR2 is FQGTGA in the germline V gene. The CDR3 is 12 residues long. Between the trimmed V and J ends, which lost 8 bases and 5 bases, there was a span of 9 bases. CDR3 sequence (DNA): TGTGCCAGCGGGCGAGGGACCGGGGAGCTGTTTTTT. Translated, it gives CASGRGTGELFF.